These 9 T cell receptor beta chains were sequenced from one sample in a study of tumor and adjacent non-tumor tissue in lung cancer. No cell sorting was done before RNA was extracted from the tissue. More than 3 cm separated this lung sample from the edge of the tumor. Three rounds of nested PCR, following a modified ARM-PCR protocol, produced the TCRbeta library. TCRdb itself ran the multiplex PCR reads through MiXCR, one entry per CDR3 protein. The sample has 90,000 to 100,000 distinct CDR3 sequences, 80% seen once; the top ten hold under 40%. Sequencing was performed on distant non-tumor lung tissue. The source of these receptors is a man aged 55 to 69 with small cell lung cancer.

As to this clonotype: This likely comes from a read error, as the CDR3 has no conserved phenylalanine or tryptophan at its end. The J gene is TRBJ2-1, the V gene TRBV4-1, with D perhaps given as TRBD1 or TRBD2 (6 bases each). Trimming stripped 8 bases from V and 4 bases from J, with 24 bases between. The length of the CDR3 is 17 residues. From germline, CDR1 is MGHRA and CDR2 YSYEKL. The CDR3 sequence is CASANPTSGGFYNEQFI. CDR3 bases: TGCGCCAGCGCGAATCCGACTAGTGGGGGCTTTTACAATGAGCAGTTCATC.

This chain uses TRBV30 with TRBJ2-3; TRBD2 matches 7 bases. The germline V gene encodes CDR1 GTSNPN and CDR2 SVGIG (reference sequence). The CDR3 length is 16 residues. This CDR3 is CVWTRTGGTSTDTQYF. Written as DNA, the CDR3 is TGTGTTTGGACCCGTACGGGGGGAACTAGCACAGATACGCAGTATTTT. The full variable domain, rest sourced from reference TRBV30 and TRBJ2-3, is SQTIHQWPATLVQPVGSPLSLECTVEGTSNPNLYWYRQAAGRGLQLLFYSVGIGQISSEVPQNLSASRPQDRQFILSSKKLLLSDSGFYLCVWTRTGGTSTDTQYFGPGTRLTVL.

The sample holds one count of this clonotype. The junction and the germline gene differ at one end; a read error may be behind it. The chain joins TRBV11-3 to TRBJ2-1; TRBD2 agrees at 7 bases. Germline-derived CDR1 and CDR2 are SGHNT and YENEEA. This CDR3 comprises 17 residues. CDR3 protein: CACSSLGGGVSYNEQFF. As DNA, the CDR3 is TGTGCCTGCAGCTCTCTAGGTGGGGGGGTGTCATACAATGAGCAATTCTTC.

With regard to this clonotype: The CDR3 ends on some other residue instead of the conserved phenylalanine or tryptophan, so this is likely a read error. The genes are TRBV11-2 and TRBJ2-2; the match to TRBD2 covers 7 bases. This CDR3 contains 14 residues. Looked up from germline, CDR1 is SGHAT and CDR2 is FQNNGV. The CDR3: CVSSLARETGELFS. Written as DNA, the CDR3 is TGTGTCAGCAGCTTAGCGCGGGAGACAGGGGAGCTGTTTTCT.

This clonotype was counted ten times or more. The chain links TRBV24-1 to TRBJ1-5, with D perhaps matching TRBD1 (6 bases). Germline V lookup: CDR1 KGHDR, CDR2 SFDVKD. V lost 4 bases and J lost 1, with 13 bases in between. This CDR3 contains 16 residues. CDR3 sequence: CATSEPGTPSNQPQHF. Here the CDR3 DNA reads TGTGCCACCAGTGAGCCCGGGACACCGAGCAATCAGCCCCAGCATTTT.

Details on this clonotype: A junction end diverges from the germline sequence, so it may reflect a read error. V and J are TRBV11-2 and TRBJ1-6, with D tentatively TRBD1 (5 bases). This CDR3 is built from 16 residues. Germline V gene lookup returns CDR1 SGHAT and CDR2 FQNNGV. The CDR3 here is CASSLVGGVYNSPFHF. CDR3 in DNA: TGTGCCAGCAGTTTAGTGGGGGGGGTATATAATTCACCCTTCCACTTT. Full variable domain (missing parts from reference TRBV11-2 and TRBJ1-6): EAGVAQSPRYKIIEKRQSVAFWCNPISGHATLYWYQQILGQGPKLLIQFQNNGVVDDSQLPKDRFSAERLKGVDSTLKIQPAKLEDSAVYLCASSLVGGVYNSPFHFGNGTRLTVT.

Comment on this clonotype: The conserved closing phenylalanine or tryptophan is absent in this CDR3, likely reflecting a read error. The chain recombines TRBV7-8 with TRBJ2-7, with TRBD2 identical over 7 bases. The CDR3 covers 15 residues. V shed 5 bases and J 2 bases; nucleotides not matched to a gene: 9. The germline V gene has CDR1 SGHVS and CDR2 FQNEAQ. The CDR3: CASSTASGRAYEQYI. DNA for the CDR3: TGTGCCAGCAGCACTGCGAGTGGGAGGGCCTACGAGCAGTACATC.

This clonotype occurred many times. The chain recombines TRBV25-1 with TRBJ2-4; D call uncertain. CDR1 MGHDK and CDR2 SYGVNS come from the germline V gene. Trimming cost V 5 bases and J 7 bases, with 6 bases left between them. This CDR3 is built from 11 residues. The CDR3 loop reads CASSNKNIQYF. In DNA, the CDR3 is TGTGCCAGCAGTAACAAGAACATTCAGTACTTC.

The chain employs TRBV6-1 and TRBJ2-3; no reliable D call. The CDR3 has 17 amino acids. V was pared by 5 bases and J by 3 bases, with 21 bases between. Germline V gene sequence: CDR1 MNHNS, CDR2 SASEGT. The CDR3 DNA reads TGTGCCAGCAGTCATCGACACTTTGTGATTAGTACAGATACGCAGTATTTT. It encodes CASSHRHFVISTDTQYF.